Presented here are 5 T cell receptor beta chains from one specimen sequenced in a study of blood T cell repertoires in COVID-19. TCRdb's copy holds only in-frame clones and misses some; the assay was immunoSEQ multiplex PCR. The data hold 450,000 to 500,000 clones, with approximately 85% observed a single time. Sequenced input: peripheral blood. These receptor sequences come from a human donor in a cohort sampled during active COVID-19.

This rearrangement joins TRBV28 to TRBJ1-1, with D possibly TRBD1 on 6 matching bases. The ends were cut back, 4 bases at V and 1 base at J, with 13 bases in the middle. The CDR3 is 15 residues long. Germline CDR1 is MDHEN and CDR2 is SYDVKM. CDR3 bases: TGTGCCAGCAGTTCCCACAGGGACCCGAACACTGAAGCTTTCTTT. Its protein is CASSSHRDPNTEAFF.

This chain links TRBV2 with TRBJ2-4, with 12 bases fitting TRBD2. CDR1 is SNHLY, CDR2 FYNNEI, per germline. The CDR3 runs 18 residues. The junction had 16 bases not matched to a gene; V was cut back by 6 bases and J by 7 bases. The CDR3 region is CASRQGGLAGGGINIQYF. The CDR3 bases are TGTGCCAGCAGGCAGGGAGGGCTAGCGGGAGGGGGAATCAACATTCAGTACTTC.

This clone was picked up one time. The chain has TRBV7-9 and TRBJ1-3; 7 nucleotides match TRBD1. The CDR3 consists of 17 residues. Per germline, CDR1 SEHNR and CDR2 FQNEAQ (reference sequence). J was trimmed by 2 bases and V by 6 bases; bases with no gene match: 13. The CDR3 nucleotides read TGTGCCAGCAGAGGCGTGGACAGGTCGAGGGCTGGAAACACCATATATTTT. This encodes CASRGVDRSRAGNTIYF.

This clone came up a few times. The chain combines TRBV11-2 with TRBJ1-2, with no clear D. The V end was cut by 0 bases, the J end by 8 bases, with 10 bases between. Germline values: CDR1 SGHAT, CDR2 FQNNGV. The length of the CDR3 is 13 residues. The CDR3 bases are TGTGCCAGCAGCTTAGATCCCAGCGGGGGCTACACCTTC. This sequence encodes CASSLDPSGGYTF.

The V gene is TRBV30, the J gene TRBJ1-2; 8 positions agree with TRBD1. The CDR3 extends over 14 amino acids. Germline V gene sequence: CDR1 GTSNPN, CDR2 SVGIG (reference sequence). Losses at the gene ends were 1 base for V and 4 bases for J; bases not matched to a gene: 5. In DNA, the CDR3 is TGTGCCTGGAGTGCGTTGGGACAGGTCTATGGCTACACCTTC. This gives the protein CAWSALGQVYGYTF.